This is a list of T cell receptor beta chains from one sample in a study of T cells in Graves' hyperthyroidism and ophthalmopathy. A single record per CDR3 protein comes from TCRdb applying MiXCR to the multiplex PCR reads. The table shows 480,000 or so distinct CDR3 sequences, with around 14% occurring only once. The material sequenced was blood. These receptors all come from a woman aged 18 to 35 with Graves' hyperthyroidism. Both conserved end residues are part of each CDR3. The order of the fields is clone size, J gene, V gene, D gene, CDR3 DNA, CDR3 protein. A D gene is named only where the DNA matches it firmly. Clone size is shown for a subset of rows, as once, few, many or a class of expanded clone.

clone_size: many
j_call: TRBJ1-1
v_call: TRBV18
d_call: .
cdr3_nt: TGTGCCAGCTCACCTTTGTCCAGAATGAACACTGAAGCTTTCTTT
cdr3_aa: CASSPLSRMNTEAFF

clone_size: .
j_call: TRBJ2-1
v_call: TRBV19
d_call: TRBD2
cdr3_nt: TGTGCCAGTAGTATCACTCTGACTAGCGGGAGGAACAGTGAGCAGTTCTTC
cdr3_aa: CASSITLTSGRNSEQFF

clone_size: many
j_call: TRBJ2-3
v_call: TRBV30
d_call: .
cdr3_nt: TGTGCCTGGAGGGCCCCACTTGGCGGGACTGGGTTTACGCAGTATTTT
cdr3_aa: CAWRAPLGGTGFTQYF

clone_size: many
j_call: TRBJ2-1
v_call: TRBV19
d_call: TRBD2
cdr3_nt: TGTGCCTCAGCTAGCGGGGACTCCTACAATGAGCAGTTCTTC
cdr3_aa: CASASGDSYNEQFF

clone_size: .
j_call: TRBJ2-1
v_call: TRBV6-1
d_call: TRBD2
cdr3_nt: TGTGCCAGCGCTTGGGGTAGCGGGAGCTCCTACAATGAGCAGTTCTTC
cdr3_aa: CASAWGSGSSYNEQFF

clone_size: .
j_call: TRBJ2-7
v_call: TRBV6-2/TRBV6-3
d_call: TRBD1
cdr3_nt: TGTGCCAGCAGTTACTTGGGACAGTCCTACGAGCAGTACTTC
cdr3_aa: CASSYLGQSYEQYF

clone_size: many
j_call: TRBJ1-1
v_call: TRBV2
d_call: .
cdr3_nt: TGTGCCAGGAGGGACATGGGGGGCAGGAACACTGAAGCTTTCTTT
cdr3_aa: CARRDMGGRNTEAFF

clone_size: .
j_call: TRBJ2-1
v_call: TRBV19
d_call: .
cdr3_nt: TGTGCCAGTAGTATAGGACAGAACAATGAGCAGTTCTTC
cdr3_aa: CASSIGQNNEQFF

clone_size: .
j_call: TRBJ2-7
v_call: TRBV5-1
d_call: TRBD2
cdr3_nt: TGCGCCAGCAGCTTGGACGGACTAGCGGGGTCCTACGAGCAGTACTTC
cdr3_aa: CASSLDGLAGSYEQYF

clone_size: few
j_call: TRBJ2-1
v_call: TRBV5-1
d_call: .
cdr3_nt: TGCGCCAGCAGCTTTAACCCCAGGGCGGGCAATGAGCAGTTCTTC
cdr3_aa: CASSFNPRAGNEQFF

clone_size: .
j_call: TRBJ2-1
v_call: TRBV7-6
d_call: TRBD1
cdr3_nt: TGTGCCAGCAGCTTTACAGGGGGCTCCTACAATGAGCAGTTCTTC
cdr3_aa: CASSFTGGSYNEQFF

clone_size: few
j_call: TRBJ2-7
v_call: TRBV29-1
d_call: .
cdr3_nt: TGCAGCGCCACAGGCATGGAGTCGTACGAGCAGTACTTC
cdr3_aa: CSATGMESYEQYF

clone_size: many
j_call: TRBJ2-5
v_call: TRBV20-1
d_call: .
cdr3_nt: TGCAGTGCTGCCTACAGGGAGGAGACCCAGTACTTC
cdr3_aa: CSAAYREETQYF

clone_size: .
j_call: TRBJ1-2
v_call: TRBV7-9
d_call: TRBD1
cdr3_nt: TGTGCCAGCAGTTCCCTCCCGGGACAGGGGGCTTACTATGGCTACACCTTC
cdr3_aa: CASSSLPGQGAYYGYTF

clone_size: many
j_call: TRBJ1-6
v_call: TRBV27
d_call: .
cdr3_nt: TGTGCCAGCAGTTTAGAACGGCATAATAATTCACCCCTCCACTTT
cdr3_aa: CASSLERHNNSPLHF

clone_size: many
j_call: TRBJ2-7
v_call: TRBV13
d_call: TRBD2
cdr3_nt: TGTGCCAGCAGCCCCAGGGGAACTAGCGGGATCTACGAGCAGTACTTC
cdr3_aa: CASSPRGTSGIYEQYF

clone_size: many
j_call: TRBJ2-1
v_call: TRBV5-1
d_call: .
cdr3_nt: TGCGCCAGCAGCTTGGCCGGAGATAGCTCCTACAATGAGCAGTTCTTC
cdr3_aa: CASSLAGDSSYNEQFF

clone_size: .
j_call: TRBJ2-1
v_call: TRBV7-9
d_call: .
cdr3_nt: TGTGCCAGCAGATCCTATGGGGGATGGTCCTACAATGAGCAGTTCTTC
cdr3_aa: CASRSYGGWSYNEQFF

clone_size: many
j_call: TRBJ1-2
v_call: TRBV5-1
d_call: TRBD1
cdr3_nt: TGCGCCAGCAGCGCACGGGACAGACCCTATGGCTACACCTTC
cdr3_aa: CASSARDRPYGYTF

clone_size: many
j_call: TRBJ2-2
v_call: TRBV27
d_call: .
cdr3_nt: TGTGCCAGCAGTTTCTTAGGGGCTCGCACCGGGGAGCTGTTTTTT
cdr3_aa: CASSFLGARTGELFF

clone_size: .
j_call: TRBJ2-3
v_call: TRBV9
d_call: TRBD2
cdr3_nt: TGTGCCAGCAGCGCAGGGGTGAGCGGGAGCCTCAGAACAGATACGCAGTATTTT
cdr3_aa: CASSAGVSGSLRTDTQYF

clone_size: few
j_call: TRBJ1-4
v_call: TRBV5-8
d_call: .
cdr3_nt: TGTGCCAGCACTCAGGGTAGAACACTGTTTTTT
cdr3_aa: CASTQGRTLFF

clone_size: many
j_call: TRBJ1-6
v_call: TRBV19
d_call: TRBD1
cdr3_nt: TGTGCCAGTAGTATAATTCGGGGACAGAAGAATTCACCCCTCCACTTT
cdr3_aa: CASSIIRGQKNSPLHF

clone_size: few
j_call: TRBJ1-2
v_call: TRBV5-1
d_call: TRBD1
cdr3_nt: TGCGCCAGCAGCTCCAGGGGGCCGGGCTACACCTTC
cdr3_aa: CASSSRGPGYTF

clone_size: many
j_call: TRBJ1-1
v_call: TRBV19
d_call: .
cdr3_nt: TGTGCCAGTAGTAAGTTCCCGGGGGCGGTGAACACTGAAGCTTTCTTT
cdr3_aa: CASSKFPGAVNTEAFF

clone_size: many
j_call: TRBJ1-6
v_call: TRBV12-3/TRBV12-4
d_call: .
cdr3_nt: TGTGCCAGCAGTCGCTTAGGAGGGACTAATTCACCCCTCCACTTT
cdr3_aa: CASSRLGGTNSPLHF

clone_size: few
j_call: TRBJ2-7
v_call: TRBV6-1
d_call: TRBD2
cdr3_nt: TGTGCCAGCAGGCCTACTAGCGGGATCCGCTCCTACGAGCAGTACTTC
cdr3_aa: CASRPTSGIRSYEQYF

clone_size: .
j_call: TRBJ1-1
v_call: TRBV27
d_call: .
cdr3_nt: TGTGCCAGCAGCCCGATTGAGGGAGCGGTAGCTTTCTTT
cdr3_aa: CASSPIEGAVAFF

clone_size: few
j_call: TRBJ2-2
v_call: TRBV4-1
d_call: TRBD2
cdr3_nt: TGCGCCAGCAGCCTCCCTCGGGGGGGGGGGACCGGGGAGCTGTTTTTT
cdr3_aa: CASSLPRGGGTGELFF

clone_size: many
j_call: TRBJ1-1
v_call: TRBV14
d_call: TRBD1
cdr3_nt: TGTGCCAGCAGCCGGGACAGGGACACTGAAGCTTTCTTT
cdr3_aa: CASSRDRDTEAFF

clone_size: .
j_call: TRBJ2-1
v_call: TRBV7-3
d_call: TRBD2
cdr3_nt: TGTGCCAGCAGCCAACATAGCGGGGGGAACAATGAGCAATTCTTC
cdr3_aa: CASSQHSGGNNEQFF

clone_size: many
j_call: TRBJ1-2
v_call: TRBV3-1
d_call: .
cdr3_nt: TGTGCCAGCAGCAGGGGGGTAGGCTACACCTTC
cdr3_aa: CASSRGVGYTF

clone_size: few
j_call: TRBJ2-1
v_call: TRBV30
d_call: TRBD2
cdr3_nt: TGTGCCTGGAACAAGGGTGCCTTTGCGGGGGATTTCTTC
cdr3_aa: CAWNKGAFAGDFF

clone_size: many
j_call: TRBJ2-3
v_call: TRBV20-1
d_call: TRBD2
cdr3_nt: TGCAGTGCTAGGGGGCCACTAGCGACAGATACGCAGTATTTT
cdr3_aa: CSARGPLATDTQYF

clone_size: many
j_call: TRBJ2-1
v_call: TRBV11-2
d_call: TRBD2
cdr3_nt: TGTGCCAGCAGCATCGGACTAGCGGGAGTTGTTGAGCAGTTCTTC
cdr3_aa: CASSIGLAGVVEQFF

clone_size: few
j_call: TRBJ1-1
v_call: TRBV10-3
d_call: TRBD1
cdr3_nt: TGTGCCATCAATGGAACAGGACAGGTGAACACTGAAGCTTTCTTT
cdr3_aa: CAINGTGQVNTEAFF

clone_size: many
j_call: TRBJ1-5
v_call: TRBV9
d_call: .
cdr3_nt: TGTGCCAGCAGCCCGGACCGGACAGCTAATCAGCCCCAGCATTTT
cdr3_aa: CASSPDRTANQPQHF

clone_size: many
j_call: TRBJ1-2
v_call: TRBV2
d_call: .
cdr3_nt: TGTGCCAGCAGTTTTATTGGGGGTGGCTACACCTTC
cdr3_aa: CASSFIGGGYTF

clone_size: .
j_call: TRBJ1-5
v_call: TRBV12-3/TRBV12-4
d_call: .
cdr3_nt: TGTGCCAGCAGTTTACGGATGAGCGGCAATCAGCCCCAGCATTTT
cdr3_aa: CASSLRMSGNQPQHF

clone_size: many
j_call: TRBJ1-1
v_call: TRBV27
d_call: .
cdr3_nt: TGTGCCAGCAGTTTAATGCTTCGAGGTGAAGCTTTCTTT
cdr3_aa: CASSLMLRGEAFF

clone_size: many
j_call: TRBJ1-5
v_call: TRBV18
d_call: TRBD1
cdr3_nt: TGTGCCAGCTCACCACTGGGGACAGGAAAGAATCAGCCCCAGCATTTT
cdr3_aa: CASSPLGTGKNQPQHF

clone_size: many
j_call: TRBJ2-2
v_call: TRBV11-3
d_call: .
cdr3_nt: TGTGCCAGCAGGTTGGACTTGACCGGGGAGCTGTTTTTT
cdr3_aa: CASRLDLTGELFF

clone_size: many
j_call: TRBJ1-3
v_call: TRBV29-1
d_call: .
cdr3_nt: TGCAGCGTTGGGGGGACGGAATCTTCTGGAAACACCATATATTTT
cdr3_aa: CSVGGTESSGNTIYF